Here is one T cell receptor beta chain with its context. This sample is part of a study of blood T cell repertoires in COVID-19. In the study overall: Italy, Spain and the United States were the sources of the convalescent and acute COVID-19 samples. PBMCs, B-cell-depleted T cells, or T cells were the source of the cDNA or gDNA that made up the material.

The CDR3 has 16 amino acids. Trimming took 4 bases from V and 3 from J, leaving 19 bases between them. Germline-derived CDR1 and CDR2 are LNHDA and SQIVND (reference sequence). In the original processing: Using reference gene primer amplification, nucleated cell counts were estimated. Sequencing was performed with immunoSEQ multiplex PCR; in TCRdb, only in-frame clones are kept and a portion is missing. That table is the source of V, J and clone size, and D and trimming were worked out from the DNA. The sample contains 110,000 to 150,000 clones, around 83% of which appear only once. Sequences were obtained from peripheral blood. This receptor was identified in an elderly woman with acute or convalescent COVID-19. The chain recombines TRBV19 with TRBJ2-7; no reliable D call. CDR3 DNA: TGTGCCAGTAGTACGAACTCGCGGATCGGCCACTACGAGCAGTACTTC. This translates into CASSTNSRIGHYEQYF.